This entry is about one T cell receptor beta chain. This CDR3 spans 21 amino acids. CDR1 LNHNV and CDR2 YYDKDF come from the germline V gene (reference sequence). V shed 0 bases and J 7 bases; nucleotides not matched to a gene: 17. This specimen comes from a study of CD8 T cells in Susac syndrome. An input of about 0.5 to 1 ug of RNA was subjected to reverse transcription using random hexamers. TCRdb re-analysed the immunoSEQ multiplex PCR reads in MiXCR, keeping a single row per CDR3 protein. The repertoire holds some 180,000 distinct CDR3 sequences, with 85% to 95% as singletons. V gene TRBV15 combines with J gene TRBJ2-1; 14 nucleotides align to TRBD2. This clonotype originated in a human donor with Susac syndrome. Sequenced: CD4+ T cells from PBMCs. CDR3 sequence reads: CATSRDWVRRTSGGRRNEQFF. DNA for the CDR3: TGTGCCACCAGCAGAGATTGGGTTCGGAGGACTAGCGGGGGGAGAAGGAATGAGCAGTTCTTC.